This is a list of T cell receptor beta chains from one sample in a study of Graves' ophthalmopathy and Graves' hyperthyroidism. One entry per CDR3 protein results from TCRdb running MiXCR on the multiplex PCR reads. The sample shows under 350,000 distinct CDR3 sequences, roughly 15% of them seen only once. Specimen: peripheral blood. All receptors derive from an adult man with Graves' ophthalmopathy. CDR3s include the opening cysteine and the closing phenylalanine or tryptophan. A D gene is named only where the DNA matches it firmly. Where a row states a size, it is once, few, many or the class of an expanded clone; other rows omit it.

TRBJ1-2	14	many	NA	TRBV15	TGTGCCACCAGCAGAGATCGTGGGGTCTCCGGCTACACCTTC	CATSRDRGVSGYTF
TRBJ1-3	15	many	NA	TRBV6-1	TGTGCCAGCAGTCAGACTACCTTCTCTGGAAACACCATATATTTT	CASSQTTFSGNTIYF
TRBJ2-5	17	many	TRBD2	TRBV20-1	TGCAGTGCTAGAATCAACCCGACTAGCGGGATACGAGAGACCCAGTACTTC	CSARINPTSGIRETQYF
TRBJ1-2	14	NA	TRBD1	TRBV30	TGTGCCTGGAGAGAGACAGGGGGCATCTATGGCTACACCTTC	CAWRETGGIYGYTF
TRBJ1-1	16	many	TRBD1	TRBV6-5	TGTGCCAGCAGTTATCGACGGGACAGTTGGGACACTGAAGCTTTCTTT	CASSYRRDSWDTEAFF
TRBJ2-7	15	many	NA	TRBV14	TGTGCCAGCAGCCAAGTAGGTCCGTCCTCCTACGAGCAGTACTTC	CASSQVGPSSYEQYF
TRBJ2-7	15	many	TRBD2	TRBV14	TGTGCCAGCAGCCAAGTGGCTAGCGGGAGATACGAGCAGTACTTC	CASSQVASGRYEQYF
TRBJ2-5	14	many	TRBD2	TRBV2	TGTGCCAGCAGGAGCGGGGGGGCCAGTGAGACCCAGTACTTC	CASRSGGASETQYF
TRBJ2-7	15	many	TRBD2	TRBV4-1	TGCGCCAGCAGCCACCTAGCGGGAGGGCCGGAAGAGCAGTACTTC	CASSHLAGGPEEQYF
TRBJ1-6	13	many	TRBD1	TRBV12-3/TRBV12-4	TGTGCCAGCCAGGCAGGGGGAGGATCACCCCTCCACTTT	CASQAGGGSPLHF
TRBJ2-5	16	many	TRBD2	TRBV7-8	TGTGCCAGCAGCTTAATAGCCGGGACTAGCATCGAGACCCAGTACTTC	CASSLIAGTSIETQYF
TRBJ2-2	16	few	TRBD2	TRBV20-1	TGCAGTGCTAGAGCCGGGACTAGCGGGGGAGTGGGGGAGCTGTTTTTT	CSARAGTSGGVGELFF
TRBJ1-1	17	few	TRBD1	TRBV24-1	TGTGCCACCAGTGACCCTGGACAGGCCACGTTGTACACTGAAGCTTTCTTT	CATSDPGQATLYTEAFF
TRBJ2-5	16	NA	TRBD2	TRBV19	TGTGCCACCTCGAAGACTCGGGGGGGCACACAAGAGACCCAGTACTTC	CATSKTRGGTQETQYF
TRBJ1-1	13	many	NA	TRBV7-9	TGTGCCAGCAGCTCGGATGGGGTGACTGAAGCTTTCTTT	CASSSDGVTEAFF
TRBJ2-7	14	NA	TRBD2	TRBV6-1	TGTGCCAGCAGGGCGGGAGATAGTACCTACGAGCAGTACTTC	CASRAGDSTYEQYF
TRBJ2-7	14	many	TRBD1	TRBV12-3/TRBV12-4	TGTGCCAGCAGTTTATCGACAGGGGTTTACGAGCAGTACTTC	CASSLSTGVYEQYF
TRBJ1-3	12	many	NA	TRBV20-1	TGCAGTGCTTACCCCTCTGGAAACACCATATATTTT	CSAYPSGNTIYF
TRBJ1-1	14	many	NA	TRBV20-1	TGCAGTGCTAGAGTGGGGCAGGGGCGGACTGAAGCTTTCTTT	CSARVGQGRTEAFF
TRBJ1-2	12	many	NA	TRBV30	TGTGCCTGGAGTGTACGAGTTAATTGCTGCACCTTC	CAWSVRVNCCTF
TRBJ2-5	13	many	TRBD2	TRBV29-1	TGCAGCGTTGCCCTAGCGGACCAAGAGACCCAGTACTTC	CSVALADQETQYF
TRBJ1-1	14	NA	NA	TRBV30	TGTGCCTGGAGCCTATTGACAGGGAACACTGAAGCTTTCTTT	CAWSLLTGNTEAFF
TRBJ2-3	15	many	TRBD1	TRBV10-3	TGTGCCATCAGCAGACAGGGATCCTATACAGATACGCAGTATTTT	CAISRQGSYTDTQYF
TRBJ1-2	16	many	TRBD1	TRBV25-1	TGTGCCAGCAGCGAAACCGGGACAGGGGGCTCATATGGCTACACCTTC	CASSETGTGGSYGYTF
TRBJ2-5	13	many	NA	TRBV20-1	TGCAGTGCTACCCCAACCGGCGGGGAGACCCAGTACTTC	CSATPTGGETQYF
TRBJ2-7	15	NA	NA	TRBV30	TGTGCCTGGAACCTTGTACTGGGGGATTCCTACGAGCAGTACTTC	CAWNLVLGDSYEQYF
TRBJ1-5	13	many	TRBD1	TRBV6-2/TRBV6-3	TGTGCCAGCCGACGACAGGGTGGTCAGCCCCAGCATTTT	CASRRQGGQPQHF
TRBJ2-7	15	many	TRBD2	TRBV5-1	TGCGCCAGCAGCAGCCTAGCGGGAGCGGCGTACGAGCAGTACTTC	CASSSLAGAAYEQYF
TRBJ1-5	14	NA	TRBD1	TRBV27	TGTGCCAGCGCGGACAGGAGCCCCAATCAGCCCCAGCATTTT	CASADRSPNQPQHF
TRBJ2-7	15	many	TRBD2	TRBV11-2	TGTGCCAGCAGCTCCCGAGGGACTAATTATAACGAGCAGTACTTC	CASSSRGTNYNEQYF
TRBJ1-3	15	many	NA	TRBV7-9	TGTGCCAGCAGCTTAGCTCGTGGTTCAGGAAACACCATATATTTT	CASSLARGSGNTIYF
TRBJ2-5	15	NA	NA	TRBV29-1	TGCAGCGTTGAAGGTCCGGGGGGCCCTAAGAAGACCCAGTACTTC	CSVEGPGGPKKTQYF
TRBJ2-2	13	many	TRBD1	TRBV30	TGTGCCTGGGGACAGGGTTACACCGGGGAGCTGTTTTTT	CAWGQGYTGELFF
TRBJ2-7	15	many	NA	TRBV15	TGTGCCACCAGCAGAGATCAAAGTGTGGTCTACGAGCAGTACTTC	CATSRDQSVVYEQYF
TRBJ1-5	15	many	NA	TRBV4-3	TGCGCCAGCAGCCAAGATAACAGACGCAATCAGCCCCAGCATTTT	CASSQDNRRNQPQHF
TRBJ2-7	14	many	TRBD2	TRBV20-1	TGCAGTGCGGAGGGACTAGCGGGAGATTACGAGCAGTACTTC	CSAEGLAGDYEQYF
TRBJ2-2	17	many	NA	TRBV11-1	TGTGCCAGCAGCATAGAGAGGGGTAGACGCTTGACCGGGGAGCTGTTTTTT	CASSIERGRRLTGELFF
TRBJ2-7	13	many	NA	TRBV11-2	TGTGCCAGCAGCAGTTGGACAGCCGGCGAGCAGTACTTC	CASSSWTAGEQYF
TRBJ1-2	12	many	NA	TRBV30	TGTGCCTGGAGTGACCGAGTATATGGCTACACCTTC	CAWSDRVYGYTF
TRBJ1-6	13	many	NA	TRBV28	TGTGCCAGCAGTTTAATACGGAATTCACCCCTCCACTTT	CASSLIRNSPLHF
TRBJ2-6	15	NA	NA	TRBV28	TGTGCCTGCACCTCCCAGGGAACCGGGGCCAACGTCCTGACTTTC	CACTSQGTGANVLTF
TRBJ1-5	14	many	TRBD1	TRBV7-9	TGTGCCAGCAGCCCGACAGGGAACAATCAGCCCCAGCATTTT	CASSPTGNNQPQHF
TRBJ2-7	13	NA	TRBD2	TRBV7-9	TGTGCCAGCAGACACGGGGGGGGGTACGAGCAGTACTTC	CASRHGGGYEQYF
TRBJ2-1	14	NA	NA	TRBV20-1	TGCAGTGCTAGAGGACGGGGGGCTTCCTACGAGCAGTTCTTC	CSARGRGASYEQFF
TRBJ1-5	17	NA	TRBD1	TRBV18	TGTGCCAGCTCACCTGGGACAGGGGGCGTCGGCAATCAGCCCCAGCATTTT	CASSPGTGGVGNQPQHF
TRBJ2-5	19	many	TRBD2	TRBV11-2	TGTGCCAGCAGCTTGTATGCCCCACGCGGGGGGTTTTACCAAGAGACCCAGTACTTC	CASSLYAPRGGFYQETQYF
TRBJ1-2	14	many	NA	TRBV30	TGTGCCTGGAGTGTTTCCCAGGGACCCGGTGGCTACACCTTC	CAWSVSQGPGGYTF
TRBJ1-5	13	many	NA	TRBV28	TGTGCCAGCGTGGCCCTAAAACGGCAGCCCCAGCATTTT	CASVALKRQPQHF
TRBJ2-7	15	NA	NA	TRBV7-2	TGTGCCAGCAGCTACGGGTTGAGTAGCTCCTACGAGCAGTACTTC	CASSYGLSSSYEQYF
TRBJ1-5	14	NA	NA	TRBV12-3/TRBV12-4	TGTGCCAGCAGTTTCGGCAGCCTCAATCAGCCCCAGCATTTT	CASSFGSLNQPQHF
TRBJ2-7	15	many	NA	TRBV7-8	TGTGCCAGCAGCTTTGCCGGGACCACGCTCCACGAGCAGTACTTC	CASSFAGTTLHEQYF
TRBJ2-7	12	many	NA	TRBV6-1	TGTGCCAGCAGTGGGCCGCTCTACGAGCAGTACTTC	CASSGPLYEQYF
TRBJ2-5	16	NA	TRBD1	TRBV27	TGTGCCAGCAGCTTAGCGAGGACAGGGGGAGGAGAGACCCAGTACTTC	CASSLARTGGGETQYF
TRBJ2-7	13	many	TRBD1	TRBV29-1	TGCAGCGTGTCCGGGACAGCTTACAACGAGCAGTACTTC	CSVSGTAYNEQYF
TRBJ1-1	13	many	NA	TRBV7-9	TGTGCCAGCAGACGGAGTTGGAACACTGAAGCTTTCTTT	CASRRSWNTEAFF
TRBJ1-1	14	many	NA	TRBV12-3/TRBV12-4	TGTGCCAGCAGTTTGTCCAGGGGTGAGTCTGAAGCTTTCTTT	CASSLSRGESEAFF
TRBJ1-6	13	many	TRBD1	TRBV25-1	TGTGCCACCCAGGACAGGGCTTCCTCACCCCTCCACTTT	CATQDRASSPLHF